One T cell receptor beta chain is described in this entry. CDR3 length: 16 residues. With 3 bases clipped from V and 5 bases from J, the junction kept 8 bases outside the gene matches. The V gene's germline CDR1 is MNHNS and CDR2 SASEGT. This sample was included in a study of technical replicates of blood from a few donors. The protocol was immunoSEQ multiplex PCR, while the TCRdb copy is restricted to in-frame clones and leaves out a portion. Found here are about 79,000 clones, 91% of them singletons; the top ten hold 0.3% to 0.5%. The chain carries TRBV6-1 and TRBJ1-4, with 8 bases that match TRBD1. This sequence originates from a human donor in good health. Some clones in this sample may be carry-over from other donors' samples. Sequencing input: T cells isolated from PBMCs. CDR3: CASSDPGQGLNEKLFF. As DNA, the CDR3 is TGTGCCAGCAGTGACCCCGGACAGGGCCTAAATGAAAAACTGTTTTTT.